This TCR beta chain was captured in a study of T cell repertoires in cytomegalovirus infection. The CDR3 is 16 amino acids. Trimming pared 8 bases from V and 0 bases from J, leaving 17 bases between. As concerns this clonotype: Its matching antigen is unknown.

MiXCR, applied by TCRdb to the reads, yields one record per CDR3 protein. The sample holds roughly 860,000 distinct CDR3 sequences, 30% to 35% seen once. The sample here was cultured CD8+ T cells from PBMCs, taken from culture after CMV antigen stimulation. The V and J genes are TRBV12-3 or TRBV12-4 and TRBJ1-3; D is ambiguous. This TCR came from a human donor in good health (CMV status not recorded). Some clones in this sample may be carry-over from other donors' samples. CDR3: CASPPGPSSSGNTIYF. CDR3 sequence (DNA): TGTGCCAGCCCCCCCGGGCCCTCAAGCTCTGGAAACACCATATATTTT.